Listed below are T cell receptor beta chains from one sample, sequenced in a study of shared clonotypes between healthy human individuals. Libraries were prepared by immunoSEQ multiplex PCR; TCRdb keeps only in-frame clonotypes and omits some of them. Of roughly 2.2 million clones listed, more than 85% are singletons. Sequenced input: naive CD4+ T cells from PBMCs. The receptors stem from a man between 18 and 29 years old in good health. Some clones in this sample may be carry-over from other donors' samples. Each CDR3 is given with its conserved first and last residue. The D gene is left open where the match is weak. The listing skips clone size in some rows; elsewhere it reads once, few, many or a size class.

TRBJ2-5 NA TRBV15 NA TGTGCCACCAGCAGGGGGGTCCAAGAGACCCAGTACTTC CATSRGVQETQYF
TRBJ1-3 NA TRBV6-1 TRBD1 TGTGCCAGCAGTGAATATCAAGGACAGGGCTCTGGAAACACCATATATTTT CASSEYQGQGSGNTIYF
TRBJ2-2 NA TRBV11-2 NA TGTGCCAGCAGCAGTGGATCAGGGACCACCGGGGAGCTGTTTTTT CASSSGSGTTGELFF
TRBJ2-7 NA TRBV6-1 NA TGTGCCAGCAGTGGAAGTCACGTGCCCGCCGAGCAGTACTTC CASSGSHVPAEQYF
TRBJ2-7 NA TRBV14 NA TGTGCCAGCAGCCGACCGGGACGGACCTACGAGCAGTACTTC CASSRPGRTYEQYF
TRBJ1-5 NA TRBV10-1 NA TGCGCTAGCAGTGAGTCGAGGGAGGCGCAGCCCCAGCATTTT CASSESREAQPQHF
TRBJ2-5 NA TRBV5-1 TRBD2 TGCGCCAGCCGTAGGGCGGGAGGGTCGAGCGAGACCCAGTACTTC CASRRAGGSSETQYF
TRBJ1-2 NA TRBV18 TRBD1 TGTGCCAGCTCACCAGGACAGGGGGCGGACTATGGCTACACCTTC CASSPGQGADYGYTF
TRBJ2-2 NA TRBV18 NA TGTGCCAGCTCACCACCGCGGACAAACACCGGGGAGCTGTTTTTT CASSPPRTNTGELFF
TRBJ2-7 NA TRBV5-1 NA TGCGCCAGCAGCAGGCCGACAGGCCCGGTCGAGCAGTACTTC CASSRPTGPVEQYF
TRBJ1-2 few TRBV18 NA TGTGCCAGCTCTAAACTCTATGGCTACACCTTC CASSKLYGYTF
TRBJ2-2 NA TRBV7-2 TRBD2 TGTGCCAGCAGCGGACGGGGTACGGGAGGGCCGCGAACCGGGGAGCTGTTTTTT CASSGRGTGGPRTGELFF
TRBJ2-3 NA TRBV6-1 NA TGTGCCAGCACTAAGGTTTACCTTATACCAGATACGCAGTATTTT CASTKVYLIPDTQYF
TRBJ2-1 NA TRBV6-1 NA TGTGCCAGCAGTGAAGCCCACAGGGATGAGCAGTTCTTC CASSEAHRDEQFF
TRBJ2-3 NA TRBV4-3 NA TGCGCCAGCAGCCAAGATGGGCCTGGGGGCACAGATACGCAGTATTTT CASSQDGPGGTDTQYF
TRBJ2-7 NA TRBV7-6 TRBD2 TGTGCCAGCAGCCCGGGGGGGGGTGCTAGCCGTAACTTC CASSPGGGASRNF
TRBJ2-4 NA TRBV9 TRBD1 TGTGCCAGCAGCGTAGCTGGGGGGGGACAGGGGATCCAAAACATTCAGTACTTC CASSVAGGGQGIQNIQYF
TRBJ2-7 once TRBV7-2 NA TGTGCCAGCAGCTTATGGCCGTACGAGCAGTACTTC CASSLWPYEQYF
TRBJ1-1 once TRBV29-1 NA TGCAGCGTTTTGGGGTTTGTTGAGGGGACTGAAGCTTTCTTT CSVLGFVEGTEAFF
TRBJ1-3 NA TRBV6-6 NA TGTGCCAGCAGTTACTTTCAGGGTTCTGGAAACACCATATATTTT CASSYFQGSGNTIYF
TRBJ2-7 NA TRBV6-5 TRBD1 TGTGCCAGCAGTCTACGGGACAGCCCCTACGAGCAGTACTTC CASSLRDSPYEQYF
TRBJ2-5 NA TRBV7-7 NA TGTGCCAGCAGCTTAGCACATACAGGGTCGCGGGAGACCCAGTACTTC CASSLAHTGSRETQYF
TRBJ2-3 NA TRBV27 TRBD2 TGTGCCAGCAGTTCCCGACTAGCGGGAGTACTAGATACGCAGTATTTT CASSSRLAGVLDTQYF
TRBJ2-3 once TRBV25-1 TRBD2 TGTGCCAGCAGTGAACTAGCGGGAGTAGCAGATACGCAGTATTTT CASSELAGVADTQYF
TRBJ1-1 NA TRBV19 TRBD1 TGTGCCACCGCGGACAGGGGGGTTGGCACTGAAGCTTTCTTT CATADRGVGTEAFF
TRBJ2-7 once TRBV15 NA TGTGCCACCAGCCCCCAAGGTGGGACAGGAGGACTAGCGCTCTCCTACGAGCAGTACTTC CATSPQGGTGGLALSYEQYF
TRBJ1-1 NA TRBV2 TRBD1 TGTGCCAGCAAGGACAGGTCCTACACTGAAGCTTTCTTT CASKDRSYTEAFF